Here is one TCR beta chain with its context. The data are from a study of blood T cell repertoires in COVID-19. TCRdb keeps only in-frame clones here, not all; method: immunoSEQ multiplex PCR. Found here are some 140,000 clones, 65% to 80% of them singletons; the top ten hold approximately 3.6%. Germline lookup yields CDR1 SGHTA and CDR2 FQGTGA. This CDR3 region has 15 residues. The trim removed 4 bases at V and 3 bases at J, leaving 6 bases unmatched. Sample: peripheral blood. The chain has TRBV7-3 and TRBJ2-1, with 7 bases identical to TRBD2. The TCR comes from a man between 60 and 70 years old with acute or convalescent COVID-19. The CDR3 sequence: CASSSNTGGYNEQFF. CDR3 DNA sequence: TGTGCCAGCAGCTCAAATACGGGAGGCTACAATGAGCAGTTCTTC.